This T cell receptor (beta chain) comes out of a study of blood T cells in healthy people across ages. This clonotype was picked up many times. What it binds is unknown. Unmatched junction bases numbered 5, after V lost 1 base and J lost 6 bases. Per the germline V gene, CDR1 is LNHDA and CDR2 is SQIVND (reference sequence). The CDR3 loop spans 15 amino acids. Regarding the study as a whole: In older individuals, TCR beta diversity per million T cells was lower, falling roughly linearly with age.

The use of a sample-barcoded 5' primer and a J-beta primer mix characterized a second PCR of about 7 to 12 cycles. From each sample, at least 2.5 million paired-end reads containing CDR3 were obtained. TCRdb reprocessed the 5' RACE reads with MiXCR, giving one entry per CDR3 protein. The sample lists roughly 560,000 distinct CDR3 sequences; nearly 25% were seen once. The data were also submitted as part of a second study, on T cells of mothers and their children. That report adds: Samples were obtained from a few healthy Caucasian mothers and their six children.

The sequence was collected from a boy younger than 18 in good health. Specimen: blood. This chain uses TRBV19 with TRBJ2-1, with TRBD2 matching over 8 bases. The CDR3 DNA reads as TGTGCCAGTAGTATAGCTAGCGGGTTATTCAATGAGCAGTTCTTC. Translation gives CASSIASGLFNEQFF.